This T cell receptor (beta chain) emerged from a study of T cell responses to AZD1222 COVID-19 vaccine. Study outcomes and limitations: Clonal diversity was possibly underestimated, and white British individuals and females predominated among donors. Close to half of spike-specific TCRs reportedly recognize unmutated variant regions.

Only in-frame clones appear in the TCRdb table, and some are missing; sequencing was by immunoSEQ multiplex PCR. The repertoire holds over 120,000 clones, with around 90% as singletons. A word on this clone: The antigen is not known.

The CDR3 covers 17 residues. Losses at the gene ends were 5 bases for V and 1 base for J; bases not matched to a gene: 12. The germline CDR1 and CDR2 sequences are SGHTA and FQGNSA. This TCR was sampled from an adult who received the MenACWY meningococcal vaccine as a control. Sequenced here: peripheral blood, sampled 28 days after the second dose of the MenACWY control vaccine. The chain combines TRBV7-2 with TRBJ1-1; 8 bases line up with TRBD1. CDR3 DNA sequence: TGTGCCAGCAGCCTCCAACCAAACAGGGGGGCGAACACTGAAGCTTTCTTT. Its protein product is CASSLQPNRGANTEAFF.